The TCR beta chain under discussion was sequenced for a study of blood T cell repertoires in COVID-19. Study information: From the United States, Italy and Spain came samples of acute and convalescent COVID-19.

Assay used: immunoSEQ multiplex PCR; TCRdb lists only in-frame clones, some missing. The sample carries about 39,000 clones, 75% to 85% recorded once. Germline V CDR1 and CDR2: SGHVS, FQNEAQ. The CDR3 spans 16 residues. Trimming shortened V by 3 bases and J by 2 bases, and 16 bases separated the two germline ends. The rearrangement links TRBV7-8 to TRBJ2-5; D possibly corresponds to TRBD2 (5 bases). The material sequenced was peripheral blood. The source is a man in his sixties or seventies with acute or convalescent COVID-19. The DNA for the CDR3 is TGTGCCAGCAGCTTGATCGGGATAGCGCCGCAAGAGACCCAGTACTTC. It encodes CASSLIGIAPQETQYF.